This passage covers 10 T cell receptor beta chains from one sample sequenced in a study of response to subunit inactivated influenza vaccine. TCRdb reanalysed the RT-PCR reads using MiXCR and keeps one entry per CDR3 protein. The data contain a few hundred thousand distinct CDR3 sequences, about 15% of them singletons. Sequenced here: PBMCs from blood, sampled 11 to 12 days after vaccination. These receptors originate from a man in his fifties or sixties who received an inactivated influenza vaccine.

This chain uses TRBV20-1 with TRBJ2-1, with 8 bases that match TRBD1. The V and J ends lost 5 bases and 4 bases, in that order; junction bases with no gene match: 4. CDR3 length equals 13 residues. From germline, CDR1 is DFQATT and CDR2 SNEGSKA (reference sequence). The CDR3 coding sequence is TGCAGTGCTGGACAGGGTGCGTACAATGAGCAGTTCTTC. Protein product: CSAGQGAYNEQFF.

The chain uses TRBV27 and TRBJ2-1; D ambiguous. Trimming stripped 4 bases from V and 5 bases from J, with 12 bases between. The CDR3 totals 14 residues. Germline-derived CDR1 and CDR2 are MNHEY and SMNVEV (reference sequence). In nucleotides, the CDR3 is TGTGCCAGCAGTTCATCAACCCCACACAATGAGCAGTTCTTC. As protein: CASSSSTPHNEQFF.

In DNA, the CDR3 is TGTGCCAGCACTCACCTCGGCAGCCGCACAGATACGCAGTATTTT. This codes for CASTHLGSRTDTQYF. J is TRBJ2-3 and V is TRBV28; D is undetermined. The CDR3 covers 15 residues. Trimming left V 7 bases short and J 1 base short, with 15 bases between. The germline V gene has CDR1 MDHEN and CDR2 SYDVKM.

This clonotype has more than one count but fewer than ten. The V gene is TRBV20-1, the J gene TRBJ1-5, with D perhaps TRBD1 (6 bases). The ends were cut back, 6 bases at V and 0 bases at J, with 12 bases in the middle. This CDR3 is 14 amino acids long. Per the germline V gene, CDR1 is DFQATT and CDR2 is SNEGSKA (reference sequence). As DNA, the CDR3 is TGCAGTGCATCCCAGGGGTATAGCAATCAGCCCCAGCATTTT. Protein sequence: CSASQGYSNQPQHF.

V is TRBV12-3 or TRBV12-4 and J is TRBJ1-1, with unresolved D. V was cut by 5 bases and J by 6 bases, with 13 bases left in between. This CDR3 contains 13 residues. The CDR3 DNA follows: TGTGCCAGCAGTGTCTTTGGTGGGGCTGAAGCTTTCTTT. This gives the protein CASSVFGGAEAFF.

The V gene is TRBV9, the J gene TRBJ2-3; 7 positions agree with TRBD1. Looked up from germline, CDR1 is SGDLS and CDR2 is YYNGEE. Unmatched junction bases numbered 6, after V lost 4 bases and J lost 4 bases. The CDR3 is 14 residues long. CDR3 nucleotides: TGTGCCAGCAGCCTCCGGGACAGTGCAGATACGCAGTATTTT. Encoded protein: CASSLRDSADTQYF.

V gene TRBV5-1 combines with J gene TRBJ2-6; no firm D call. V gave up 5 bases and J gave up 0 bases, with 9 bases separating them. The CDR3 sequence is 15 residues long. Germline-derived CDR1 and CDR2 are SGHRS and YFSETQ. As DNA, the CDR3 is TGCGCCAGCAGGTTTACTGCCTCTGGGGCCAACGTCCTGACTTTC. This encodes CASRFTASGANVLTF.

Ten or more counts support this clonotype. The genes are TRBV20-1 and TRBJ1-6, with D maybe TRBD1 (5 bases). Trimming pared 5 bases from V and 8 bases from J, leaving 7 bases between. Looked up from germline, CDR1 is DFQATT and CDR2 is SNEGSKA (reference sequence). The CDR3 is 11 amino acids. Here the CDR3 reads CSAGTYSPLHF. The CDR3 bases are TGCAGTGCTGGGACCTATTCACCCCTCCACTTT.

This chain uses TRBV28 with TRBJ2-3; 9 bases fit TRBD2. CDR3 size: 17 residues. The V gene end was trimmed by 2 bases and the J gene end by 2 bases; junction bases not matched to a gene: 8. Germline V gene sequence: CDR1 MDHEN, CDR2 SYDVKM. CDR3 residues: CASSLDSLAGTTDTQYF. Written as DNA, the CDR3 is TGTGCCAGCAGTTTAGATAGCCTAGCGGGGACCACAGATACGCAGTATTTT.

The chain links TRBV20-1 to TRBJ2-5, with D uncertain. This CDR3 region has 12 residues. Trimming shortened V by 2 bases and J by 6 bases, and 10 bases separated the two germline ends. Germline V gives CDR1 DFQATT, CDR2 SNEGSKA (reference sequence). The chain's CDR3 is CSARRRMQTQYF. The CDR3 DNA follows: TGCAGTGCTAGAAGGCGGATGCAGACCCAGTACTTC.